This entry concerns a single T cell receptor beta chain. Its antigen remains undetermined. Base qualities are missing; no much larger clone stands one base away. Samples from volunteer blood donors who had recovered from COVID-19 were contributed by a second Seattle source. The collaborating institutions used their own protocols to collect whole blood in K2EDTA tubes. For TCRbeta analysis, collaborators shipped samples as frozen whole blood, isolated PBMCs, or DNA extracted from either of those sample types. The data are from a study of blood T cell repertoires in COVID-19 (TCRdb year 2020). For the wider study: Samples from collaborators originated in the United States, Italy and Spain and spanned both the acute and convalescent phases of COVID-19. The sample metadata nearly always contained a de-identified subject ID, COVID-19 status, age in years and sex. The samples were drawn from the first 160 participants of the ongoing ImmuneRACE study and from 1,254 subjects provided by 6 global collaborators. A freely available public database, intended as a resource for researchers studying the immune response to SARS-CoV-2, is where the repertoires were released. Subjects who had been exposed to COVID-19, were actively infected with it, or had recovered from it provided the deeply sampled blood TCRbeta repertoires that made up the dataset. The prospective study material was composed of cDNA or gDNA derived from T cells, B-cell-depleted T cells, or PBMCs. Where HLA class I and class II types were available, the types were taken from metadata supplied by the sample provider, not from assay-based typing. On the study overall, not on this receptor specifically: The amount of clinical and demographic metadata varied by source and participant and was provided uncurated.

TCRbeta CDR3 regions were amplified from genomic DNA using the immunoSEQ Assay, a bias-controlled multiplex PCR. On the study's bioinformatics: The number of nucleated cells in each sample was estimated from the amplification of reference gene primers within the assay. Sequence reads were collapsed and filtered to measure the absolute abundance of every unique TCRbeta CDR3 rearrangement. For each sample, productive Simpson clonality was calculated as the square root of Simpson's diversity index over productive rearrangements. Entries here come from immuneACCESS through TCRdb and include only in-frame sequences with V and J called. Some clones fail to appear in such tables; in the studies checked, an unresolved V gene covers under half of the shortfall, and the cause of the remainder is unknown. V and J calls and clone size are copied from that table; D and trimming were computed from the DNA. The sample table shows around 240,000 clones, and approximately 83% are seen once. The leading ten clones occupy more than 2.5% of the sample.

CDR3 length: 15 amino acids, cysteine to phenylalanine. Left in the record is the CDR3 DNA by itself, 45 bases read in frame from the first base. V is trimmed back by 4 bases and J by 6 bases, and the junction contains 7 bases that no gene match accounts for. From the germline V gene, CDR1 is SGDLS and CDR2 is YYNGEE. The TCR originated in a woman aged 30 to 39 who had recovered from COVID-19. Sequencing was performed on peripheral blood. The V gene is TRBV9 and the J gene is TRBJ1-3; 10 middle bases align to TRBD1. The nucleotide sequence reads as follows: TGTGCCAGCAGCTTTACCGGGACAGGGGCAAACACCATATATTTT. This translates into CASSFTGTGANTIYF. Supplemented by the reference TRBV9 and TRBJ1-3 proteins around the CDR3, the complete variable domain is DSGVTQTPKHLITATGQRVTLRCSPRSGDLSVYWYQQSLDQGLQFLIQYYNGEERAKGNILERFSAQQFPDLHSELNLSSLELGDSALYFCASSFTGTGANTIYFGEGSWLTVV.